This passage covers 9 T cell receptor beta chains from one sample sequenced in a study of Graves' ophthalmopathy and Graves' hyperthyroidism. Amplification of TCR beta CDR3 regions used RNA transcripts. RT-PCR in the first round used HTBI primers; a second-round multiplex PCR followed. TCRdb reprocessed the multiplex PCR reads with MiXCR, giving one entry per CDR3 protein. This sample carries 450,000 to 600,000 distinct CDR3 sequences, under 40% of them seen once, and the ten largest clones take about 4.6%. Input material: peripheral blood or thyroid tissue (not recorded which). These receptors were taken from an adult man with Graves' hyperthyroidism.

The CDR3 reads CAITRGGPGNTEAFF. CDR3 sequence (DNA): TGTGCCATCACCCGAGGGGGGCCTGGGAACACTGAAGCTTTCTTT. The chain is built from TRBV10-3 and TRBJ1-1; TRBD1 might be the D (6 bases). The CDR3 extends over 15 amino acids. V was clipped by 7 bases and J by 1 base, with 16 bases between them. Germline V CDR1 and CDR2: ENHRY, SYGVKD.

Points on this clonotype: A much larger clone differs from this one at a single base, so this may be a read error. The rearrangement uses TRBV19 and TRBJ2-1; D tentatively reads TRBD1 or TRBD2 (5 bases each). V was cut by 7 bases and J by 2 bases, with 9 bases left in between. Germline CDR1 LNHDA, CDR2 SQIVND (reference sequence). CDR3 length: 13 amino acids. CDR3 nucleotides: TGTGCCAGTAAGGGGAGCCCCTACAATGAGCAGTTCTTC. This translates into CASKGSPYNEQFF.

This clonotype was seen a few times. The V call is TRBV6-5, the J call TRBJ2-2, with unresolved D. CDR3 length equals 14 residues. The V gene's germline CDR1 is MNHEY and CDR2 SVGAGI. Trimming stripped 8 bases from V and 2 bases from J, with 12 bases between. For the CDR3, the DNA is TGTGCCAGCGCATCTACTCGCAACACCGGGGAGCTGTTTTTT. This codes for CASASTRNTGELFF.

A few counts support this clonotype. The chain employs TRBV2 and TRBJ1-5, with D perhaps TRBD1 (6 bases). V was clipped by 7 bases and J by 2 bases, with 15 bases between them. This CDR3 spans 15 amino acids. From germline, CDR1 is SNHLY and CDR2 FYNNEI. CDR3 nucleotides: TGTGCCAGCAATCCCTCACAGGGCGGCAATCAGCCCCAGCATTTT. This translates into CASNPSQGGNQPQHF.

This clonotype appeared many times. This chain connects TRBV20-1 to TRBJ2-7, with D perhaps TRBD2 (7 bases). Germline assignment: CDR1 DFQATT and CDR2 SNEGSKA (reference sequence). The CDR3 is 16 amino acids. V lost 0 bases and J 0 bases, leaving 15 bases between the germline ends. DNA for the CDR3: TGCAGTGCTAGAGATGTGGGGGGCGGGAGCTCCTACGAGCAGTACTTC. It is translated as CSARDVGGGSSYEQYF.

A single count supports this clonotype. An end of the junction does not agree with germline; a read error may underlie this. The chain couples TRBV5-1 to TRBJ2-5; 13 positions agree with TRBD2. Per germline, CDR1 SGHRS and CDR2 YFSETQ. The CDR3 extends over 17 amino acids. The CDR3 region is CASSFGLAGVTTDTQYF. CDR3 sequence (DNA): TGTGCCAGCAGCTTTGGACTAGCGGGGGTTACCACAGATACGCAGTATTTC. The whole variable domain, filled in from reference TRBV5-1 and TRBJ2-5, reads KAGVTQTPRYLIKTRGQQVTLSCSPISGHRSVSWYQQTPGQGLQFLFEYFSETQRNKGNFPGRFSGRQFSNSRSEMNVSTLELGDSALYLCASSFGLAGVTTDTQYFGPGTRLLVL.

This clonotype was detected ten times or more. The chain links TRBV20-1 to TRBJ1-2; D call uncertain. V gave up 3 bases and J gave up 4 bases, with 6 bases separating them. CDR1 and CDR2 (germline): DFQATT, SNEGSKA (reference sequence). CDR3 size: 11 residues. CDR3 loop: CSASPGYGYTF. The CDR3 DNA is TGCAGTGCTAGTCCTGGCTATGGCTACACCTTC.

There are many counts of this clonotype. The chain couples TRBV7-2 to TRBJ2-5; 7 positions match TRBD1. V trimming: 3 bases; J trimming: 5 bases; junction bases outside the gene matches: 6. The CDR3 consists of 14 residues. From germline, CDR1 is SGHTA and CDR2 FQGNSA. The CDR3 loop reads CASSFPTGFETQYF. In nucleotides, the CDR3 is TGTGCCAGCAGCTTTCCGACAGGGTTTGAGACCCAGTACTTC.

This chain links TRBV12-3 or TRBV12-4 with TRBJ2-2, with TRBD2 matching 7 bases. V shed 6 bases, J shed 0 bases, and the junction held 7 bases outside the gene matches. The CDR3 runs to 16 residues. CDR3 nucleotides: TGTGCCAGCAGCAACCTAGCGGATCCGAACACCGGGGAGCTGTTTTTT. This translates into CASSNLADPNTGELFF.